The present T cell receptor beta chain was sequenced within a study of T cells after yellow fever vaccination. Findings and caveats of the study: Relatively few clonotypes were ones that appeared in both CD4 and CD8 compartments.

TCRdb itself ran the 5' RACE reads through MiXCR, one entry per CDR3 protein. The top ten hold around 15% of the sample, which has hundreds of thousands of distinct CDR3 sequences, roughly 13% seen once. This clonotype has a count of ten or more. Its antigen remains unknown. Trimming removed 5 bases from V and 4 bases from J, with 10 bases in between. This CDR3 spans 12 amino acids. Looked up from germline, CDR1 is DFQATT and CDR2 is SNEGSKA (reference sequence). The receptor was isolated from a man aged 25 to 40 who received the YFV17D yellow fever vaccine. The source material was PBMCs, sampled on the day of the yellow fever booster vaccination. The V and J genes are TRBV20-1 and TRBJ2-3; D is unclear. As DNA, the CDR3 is TGCAGTGCTGGGAAGACCCCAGATACGCAGTATTTT. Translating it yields CSAGKTPDTQYF.